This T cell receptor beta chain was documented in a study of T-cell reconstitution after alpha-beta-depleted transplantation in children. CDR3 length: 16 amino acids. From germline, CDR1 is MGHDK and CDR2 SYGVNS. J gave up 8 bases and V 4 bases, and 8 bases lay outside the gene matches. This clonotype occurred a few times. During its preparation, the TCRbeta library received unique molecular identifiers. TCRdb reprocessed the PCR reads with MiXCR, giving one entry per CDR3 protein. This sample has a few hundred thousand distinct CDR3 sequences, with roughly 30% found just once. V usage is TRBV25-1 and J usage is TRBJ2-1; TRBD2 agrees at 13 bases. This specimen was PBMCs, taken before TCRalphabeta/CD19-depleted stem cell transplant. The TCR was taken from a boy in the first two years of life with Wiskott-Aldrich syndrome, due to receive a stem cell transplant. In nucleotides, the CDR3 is TGTGCCAGCAGTGTGGGACTAGCGGGAAGTGGTCATGAGCAGTTCTTC. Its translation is CASSVGLAGSGHEQFF.